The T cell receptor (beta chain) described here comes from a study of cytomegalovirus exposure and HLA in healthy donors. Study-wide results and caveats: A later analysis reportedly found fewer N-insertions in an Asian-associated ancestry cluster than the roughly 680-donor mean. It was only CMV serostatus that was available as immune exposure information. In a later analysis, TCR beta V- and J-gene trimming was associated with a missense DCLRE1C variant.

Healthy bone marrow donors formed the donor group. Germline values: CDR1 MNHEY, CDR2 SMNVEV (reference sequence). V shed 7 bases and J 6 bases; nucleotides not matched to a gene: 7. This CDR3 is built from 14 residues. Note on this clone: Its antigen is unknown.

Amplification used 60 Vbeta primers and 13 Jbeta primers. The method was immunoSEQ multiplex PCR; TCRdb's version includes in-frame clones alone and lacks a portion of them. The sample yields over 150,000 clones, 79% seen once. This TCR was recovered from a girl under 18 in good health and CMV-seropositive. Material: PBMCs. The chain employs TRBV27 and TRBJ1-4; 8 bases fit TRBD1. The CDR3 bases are TGTGCCAGCACCTCCGGACAGGGACATGAAAAACTGTTTTTT. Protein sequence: CASTSGQGHEKLFF.